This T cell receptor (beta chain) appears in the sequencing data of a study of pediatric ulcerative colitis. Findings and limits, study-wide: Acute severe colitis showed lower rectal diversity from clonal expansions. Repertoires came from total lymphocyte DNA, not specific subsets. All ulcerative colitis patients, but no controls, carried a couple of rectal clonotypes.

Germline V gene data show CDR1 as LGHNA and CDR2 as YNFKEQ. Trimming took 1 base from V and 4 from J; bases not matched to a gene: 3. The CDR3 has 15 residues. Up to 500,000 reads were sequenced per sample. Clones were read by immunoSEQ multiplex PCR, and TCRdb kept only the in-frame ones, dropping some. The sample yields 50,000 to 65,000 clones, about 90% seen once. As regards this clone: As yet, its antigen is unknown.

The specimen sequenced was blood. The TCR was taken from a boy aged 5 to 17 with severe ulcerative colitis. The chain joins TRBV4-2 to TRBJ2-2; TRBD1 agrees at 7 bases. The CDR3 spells CASSQGRGSTGELFF. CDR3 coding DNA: TGTGCCAGCAGCCAAGGCAGGGGGAGCACCGGGGAGCTGTTTTTT.